The next 2 T cell receptor beta chains were all read from a single sample in a study of CD8+ T cells in alopecia areata. It was cDNA, reverse transcribed from extracted RNA, that served as the sequencing template. Method: immunoSEQ multiplex PCR; TCRdb's copy keeps in-frame clones and lacks some. This sample has roughly 30,000 clones; roughly 58% occur once, and the top ten carry roughly 18%. The sequenced sample consisted of NKG2D-high CD8+ T cells sorted from blood. Receptor source: a human donor with alopecia areata.

The chain recombines TRBV7-6 with TRBJ1-1; weak D call: TRBD1 (5 bases). The length of the CDR3 is 15 residues. Per germline, CDR1 SGHVS and CDR2 FNYEAQ. V lost 2 bases and J 6 bases, leaving 16 bases between the germline ends. The CDR3 region is CASSLFTGATAEAFF. The DNA for the CDR3 is TGTGCCAGCAGCTTATTCACCGGGGCAACCGCTGAAGCTTTCTTT. The full variable domain, its missing parts supplied by reference TRBV7-6 and TRBJ1-1, is GAGVSQSPRYKVTKRGQDVALRCDPISGHVSLYWYRQALGQGPEFLTYFNYEAQQDKSGLPNDRFSAERPEGSISTLTIQRTEQRDSAMYRCASSLFTGATAEAFFGQGTRLTVV.

This clone was recorded a few times. J is TRBJ2-1 and V is TRBV7-9; D unclear. The germline V and J ends were trimmed by 5 bases and 0 bases, with 11 bases remaining between them. From germline, CDR1 is SEHNR and CDR2 FQNEAQ (reference sequence). The CDR3 is 15 amino acids. The CDR3 DNA reads as TGTGCCAGCAGCGTGGACGGAAGCTCCTACAATGAGCAGTTCTTC. It yields the protein CASSVDGSSYNEQFF.